These T cell receptor beta chains were read from a single sample in a study of control samples from healthy donors and cancer patients. The table came from immunoSEQ multiplex PCR; TCRdb's copy has only in-frame clones and leaves some out. Found here are fewer than 95,000 clones, more than 75% of them singletons; the top ten hold around 21%. The sequencing sample was made of blood. The receptors derive from a young man in good health. Both conserved end residues are part of each CDR3. Size is omitted from some rows. Given values are once, few, many or a class for expanded clones.

size	V	J	CDR3
-	TRBV25-1	TRBJ2-5	CASSVPRGLQETQYF
-	TRBV29-1	TRBJ2-5	CSALGLASETQYF
-	TRBV4-1	TRBJ2-1	CASSQVRGGQLEQFF
-	TRBV6-5	TRBJ1-2	CAIRDRGGRGYTF
-	TRBV30	TRBJ1-1	CACGDRGVMNTEAFF
-	TRBV19	TRBJ1-3	CASREQGTGNTIYF
-	TRBV9	TRBJ2-7	CASSPPGAREQYF
-	TRBV7-2	TRBJ1-1	CASSSISGAQGTEAFF
-	TRBV15	TRBJ2-3	CATSRAAGLDTDTQYF
-	TRBV6-1	TRBJ1-6	CASSERRFNNSPLHF
-	TRBV7-2	TRBJ1-2	CASSPQPNGYTF
-	TRBV7-8	TRBJ1-1	CASRSRGGNTEAFF
-	TRBV19	TRBJ2-3	CASSGGQGYADTQYF
-	TRBV4-2	TRBJ2-3	CASSPIAGGGDTQYF
-	TRBV18	TRBJ2-7	CASSPQPGRGYEQYF
-	TRBV20-1	TRBJ2-5	CSAREQETQYF
few	TRBV29-1	TRBJ2-3	CSVSTGEVTDTQYF
-	TRBV6-1	TRBJ1-6	CASSDLTWTGNSPLHF
few	TRBV24-1	TRBJ2-5	CATRAGPYQETQYF
-	TRBV19	TRBJ1-2	CASSAPGNYGYTF
once	TRBV9	TRBJ2-1	CASSGQGTSYNEQFF
-	TRBV6-5	TRBJ2-1	CASSYTSGGYNEQFF
-	TRBV6-5	TRBJ2-5	CASSYGGGEETQYF
-	TRBV2	TRBJ2-3	CASSRSTDTQYF
-	TRBV27	TRBJ2-1	CASRELQNEQFF
-	TRBV24-1	TRBJ1-1	CATSDGQGVTEAFF
-	TRBV30	TRBJ2-7	CAWSVPISYEQYF
-	TRBV11-2	TRBJ1-1	CASSPGTGLTEAFF
-	TRBV5-1	TRBJ2-1	CASSLATSGGANEQFF
-	TRBV12-5	TRBJ2-2	CASGLPPSGIDGGELFF
once	TRBV5-6	TRBJ2-3	CASSFQPSGRGTDTQYF
-	TRBV6-5	TRBJ1-2	CASSTPGVGGYTF
-	TRBV7-2	TRBJ2-5	CASGTAFFSPQETQYF
-	TRBV5-1	TRBJ2-3	CASSLGRNTQYF
-	TRBV5-8	TRBJ1-1	CASSFMGMEPYTEAFF
once	TRBV30	TRBJ2-7	CAWDLSGGAYEQYF
-	TRBV3-1/TRBV3-2	TRBJ1-4	CASSQGSQSGREKLFF
-	TRBV10-1	TRBJ1-1	CASSDRQGGDTEAFF
once	TRBV5-4	TRBJ2-1	CASSSLERNEQFF
-	TRBV7-2	TRBJ2-3	CASSLTANTGTGTDTQYF
-	TRBV3-1/TRBV3-2	TRBJ2-2	CASSPRPETGELFF
-	TRBV11-2	TRBJ2-5	CASSLGGTPVVETQYF
-	TRBV5-1	TRBJ1-2	CASSLADSGGVTGYTF
-	TRBV6-6	TRBJ1-2	CASSLGQNYGYTF
-	TRBV12-3/TRBV12-4	TRBJ1-2	CASSLGGDGYTF
-	TRBV7-8	TRBJ1-5	CASSLGQDQPQHF
-	TRBV24-1	TRBJ1-6	CATSAEYNSPLHF
-	TRBV5-1	TRBJ2-7	CASSSDGLSYEQYF
-	TRBV3-1/TRBV3-2	TRBJ2-5	CASSLGRYIDTAQYF
-	TRBV7-8	TRBJ1-2	CASSLNNALYGYTF
-	TRBV27	TRBJ1-4	CASRGTTGEKLFF
-	TRBV6-5	TRBJ1-6	CVTTRGNYNSPLHF